Here is one T cell receptor beta chain with its context. Trimming shortened V by 5 bases and J by 8 bases, and 12 bases separated the two germline ends. Per germline, CDR1 SEHNR and CDR2 FQNEAQ (reference sequence). There are 13 residues in the CDR3. TCR beta CDR3 regions were amplified from RNA. A first-round RT-PCR of the TCR CDR3 used the HTBI primer set. Each CDR3 protein is one row after TCRdb ran MiXCR on the multiplex PCR reads. The table has 600,000 to 650,000 distinct CDR3 sequences, 20% to 25% seen once. Uncontrolled infection, other autoimmune disease, pregnancy or lactation disqualified patients from enrolment. The data are from a study of T cells in Graves' hyperthyroidism and ophthalmopathy. The wider study: Pretreatment peripheral blood was obtained at initial diagnosis.

The TCR comes from a man aged 25 to 40 with Graves' ophthalmopathy. V and J are TRBV7-9 and TRBJ1-4; D not resolved. The sample was blood. The CDR3, as DNA: TGTGCCAGCAGCCCTTTTTCGGGGGAAAAACTGTTTTTT. This codes for CASSPFSGEKLFF. Combining the CDR3 with reference TRBV7-9 and TRBJ1-4 gives the whole variable domain DTGVSQNPRHKITKRGQNVTFRCDPISEHNRLYWYRQTLGQGPEFLTYFQNEAQLEKSRLLSDRFSAERPKGSFSTLEIQRTEQGDSAMYLCASSPFSGEKLFFGSGTQLSVL.